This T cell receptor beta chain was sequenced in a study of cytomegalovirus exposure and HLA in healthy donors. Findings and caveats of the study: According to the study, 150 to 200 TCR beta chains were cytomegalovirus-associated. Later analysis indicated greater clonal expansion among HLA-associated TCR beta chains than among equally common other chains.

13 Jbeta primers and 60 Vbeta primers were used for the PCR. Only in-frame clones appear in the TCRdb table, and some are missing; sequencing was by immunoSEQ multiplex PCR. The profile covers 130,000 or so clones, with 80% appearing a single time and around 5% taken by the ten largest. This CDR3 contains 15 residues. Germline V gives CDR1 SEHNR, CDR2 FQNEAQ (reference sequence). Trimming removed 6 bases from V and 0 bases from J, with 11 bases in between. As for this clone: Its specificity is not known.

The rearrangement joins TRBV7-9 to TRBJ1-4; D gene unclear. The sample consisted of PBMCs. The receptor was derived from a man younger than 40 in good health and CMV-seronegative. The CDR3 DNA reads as TGTGCCAGCAGTCTAACCGGGACAACTAATGAAAAACTGTTTTTT. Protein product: CASSLTGTTNEKLFF.